This TCR beta chain is from a study of cytotoxic CD8 clonotypes in ibrutinib-treated CLL (dated by TCRdb to the early 2020s). As for the study more broadly: The cohort had some eleven relapsed/refractory and about 15 treatment-naive patients; roughly 18 were IGHV unmutated. Responses were partial in about 25 patients and complete in 2; after median about 63 months follow-up, approximately 15 stayed in remission and some twelve progressed. Response samples were obtained after a median of about 13 months of treatment, with a range of roughly 6 to 40 months. On average, each sample had some 260,000 productive templates and about 89,000 productive rearrangements. Of the 90 or so participants in the trial, about 25 had longitudinal samples available. Cryopreserved peripheral blood mononuclear cells were collected at three points: before therapy, at response, and at either sustained remission or disease progression. Every remission and progressive disease sample was obtained while ibrutinib was still being received by the patients.

Germline trimming amounts to 4 bases on V and 0 bases on J, with 4 as the count of junction bases outside the gene matches. CDR3 length: 16 amino acids, cysteine to phenylalanine. The sequence is cut down to CDR3 DNA, 48 bases in frame from base 1. The germline V gene (reference sequence) gives CDR1 as MNHEY and CDR2 as SMNVEV. Overall results and qualifications from the work: Clonality rose at ibrutinib response, remained stable during sustained remission, and dropped back toward baseline at progression. Sampling times were not matched between patients in sustained remission and patients whose disease was progressing, and lymph node repertoires were not examined. Public clonotypes were found to be uncommon and were observed to contract or remain stable during treatment; the increase in clonality was shown to reflect expansion of private clonotypes at ibrutinib response. At baseline, clonality was higher than in age-matched healthy donors and showed a strong correlation with circulating CD8+ T-cell counts.

As to this clone: It has no known antigen specificity. Per-base quality was not reported, and no clone a single base away is much larger than it.

The meaning of the sample's time point label: roughly 2 years on ibrutinib. For TCR beta library preparation, approximately 1.8 micrograms of genomic DNA was extracted from cryopreserved PBMCs. Longitudinal blood samples from CLL patients on ibrutinib monotherapy were analyzed using high-throughput TCR beta sequencing. The patients took part in an open-label, single-center phase 2 trial of ibrutinib monotherapy. Each clonotype received, on average, approximately 9.9x coverage in deep resolution sequencing performed on a MiSeq, where the target depth lay between 1 in 1 million and 1 in 200,000 T cells. TCR beta libraries were generated with the immunoSEQ hsTCRB Kit. Per the original workflow: ImmunoSEQ Data Assistant and ImmunoSEQ Analyzer were used for data analysis, and V, D and J genes were assigned according to IMGT definitions. Clonality was computed as one minus normalized Shannon entropy of productive rearrangement frequencies, ranging from 0 to 1. Only overrepresented clonotypes making up at least 0.05% of the repertoire of each patient were included in the public clonotype analysis. Fewer than 15 repertoires from age-matched healthy donors, obtained from immuneACCESS, served as clonality controls. TCRdb holds this immuneACCESS table with in-frame rearrangements only. Some clones are missing; in checked studies, unresolved V genes explain under half, and the rest has no known cause. V, J and clone size derive from that table, while D and trimming were established from the DNA sequence. Across this sample there are more than 60,000 clones, with roughly 83% seen only once. Of the sample, about 39% falls within the top ten clones.

The sequence was collected from a human donor with chronic lymphocytic leukemia. The sample was PBMCs, taken after 24 months of ibrutinib treatment. The rearranged chain carries TRBV27 and TRBJ2-2; 8 middle bases align to TRBD2. The nucleotides read TGTGCCAGCAGTTGGGACGGGAGGGCGAACACCGGGGAGCTGTTTTTT. This gives the protein CASSWDGRANTGELFF.